This T cell receptor (beta chain) was recorded in a study of T-cell memory formation after mild COVID-19. Findings of the study overall: CD4/CD8 balance characterized clones contracting day 15 to 85, and CD4+ skew characterized later expanders. Confirmation was lacking for SARS-CoV-2 specificity of second-wave clones that peaked on day 37.

As for this clonotype: Its antigen is unknown.

V gave up 5 bases and J gave up 2 bases, with 7 bases separating them. The length of the CDR3 is 14 residues. Sample barcodes and UMIs were carried by the TCR alpha and TCR beta cDNA libraries that 5'RACE generated with constant-segment primers. TCRdb processed the 5' RACE reads anew with MiXCR; each CDR3 protein has one entry. The sample includes about 340,000 distinct CDR3 sequences, 20% to 25% of them seen just once. This chain connects TRBV12-3 or TRBV12-4 to TRBJ1-6; unclear D gene. This receptor was obtained from an adult woman who had mild COVID-19 (a few samples of this study predate the infection). Cell type and time point are not known. Specimen: PBMCs or a T cell subset sorted from them (not recorded which). The DNA of the CDR3 is TGTGCCAGCAGTCGGGAGGCCTATAATTCACCCCTCCACTTT. Encoded protein: CASSREAYNSPLHF.